A selection of T cell receptor beta chains follows, all from one sample in a study of post-analysis software for immune sequencing data. TCRdb analysed the PCR reads with MiXCR anew, one entry per CDR3 protein. The table records about half a million distinct CDR3 sequences, approximately 46% of them present only once. Sequenced material: blood. Receptors were obtained from a girl between 5 and 17 years old with multiple sclerosis. CDR3s include the opening cysteine and the closing phenylalanine or tryptophan. A D gene is named only where the DNA matches it firmly. Rows give clone size only sometimes, using once, few, many, or a class for an expanded clone.

j_call: TRBJ2-5; v_call: TRBV5-1; clone_size: few; d_call: NA; cdr3_length: 16; cdr3_nt: TGCGCCAGCAGCTTGGGACCCGGGACTGTCCAAGAGACCCAGTACTTC; cdr3_aa: CASSLGPGTVQETQYF
j_call: TRBJ1-1; v_call: TRBV29-1; clone_size: once; d_call: TRBD1; cdr3_length: 14; cdr3_nt: TGCAGCGTTGGAGCCGGGACAGATACTTCTGAAGCTTTCTTT; cdr3_aa: CSVGAGTDTSEAFF
j_call: TRBJ2-5; v_call: TRBV10-3; clone_size: NA; d_call: NA; cdr3_length: 12; cdr3_nt: TGTGCCATCAGTGAAAGAGCGGAGACCCAGTACTTC; cdr3_aa: CAISERAETQYF
j_call: TRBJ2-5; v_call: TRBV12-3/TRBV12-4; clone_size: NA; d_call: NA; cdr3_length: 15; cdr3_nt: TGTGCCAGCAGTTTAGTCAAAGGAATTGGGGAGACCCAGTACTTC; cdr3_aa: CASSLVKGIGETQYF
j_call: TRBJ2-6; v_call: TRBV29-1; clone_size: NA; d_call: TRBD1; cdr3_length: 13; cdr3_nt: TGCAGCGCTCAGGGGGCTGGGGCCAACGTCCTGACTTTC; cdr3_aa: CSAQGAGANVLTF
j_call: TRBJ2-5; v_call: TRBV20-1; clone_size: NA; d_call: TRBD2; cdr3_length: 13; cdr3_nt: TGCAGTGCCCCGGGACTAGCGGGGGAGACCCAGTACTTC; cdr3_aa: CSAPGLAGETQYF
j_call: TRBJ1-5; v_call: TRBV7-9; clone_size: NA; d_call: TRBD1; cdr3_length: 14; cdr3_nt: TGTGCCAGCAGCCCGACAGGGCTCAATCAGCCCCAGCATTTT; cdr3_aa: CASSPTGLNQPQHF
j_call: TRBJ2-3; v_call: TRBV3-1; clone_size: NA; d_call: NA; cdr3_length: 16; cdr3_nt: TGTGCCAGCAGCCAAGTGTGCGTCCCCATCACAGATACGCAGTATTTT; cdr3_aa: CASSQVCVPITDTQYF
j_call: TRBJ2-1; v_call: TRBV6-2/TRBV6-3; clone_size: NA; d_call: TRBD1; cdr3_length: 15; cdr3_nt: TGTGCCAGCAAGCCCCGGGACAGGGTTCCCAATGAGCAGTTCTTC; cdr3_aa: CASKPRDRVPNEQFF
j_call: TRBJ2-1; v_call: TRBV5-1; clone_size: few; d_call: NA; cdr3_length: 15; cdr3_nt: TGCGCCAGCAGCTTGGTCGCTGCCCCGCCGGGTGAGCAGTTCTTC; cdr3_aa: CASSLVAAPPGEQFF
j_call: TRBJ2-5; v_call: TRBV18; clone_size: NA; d_call: NA; cdr3_length: 12; cdr3_nt: TGTGCCAGCTCAGAGCCCCCAGAGACCCAGTACTTC; cdr3_aa: CASSEPPETQYF
j_call: TRBJ2-7; v_call: TRBV20-1; clone_size: NA; d_call: NA; cdr3_length: 14; cdr3_nt: TGCAGTGCTAGTCCGGGCGGGGCAAGCTACGAGCAGTACTTC; cdr3_aa: CSASPGGASYEQYF
j_call: TRBJ1-2; v_call: TRBV20-1; clone_size: NA; d_call: NA; cdr3_length: 13; cdr3_nt: TGCAGTGCTAGAGTCCAGGGTAACTATGGCTACACCTTC; cdr3_aa: CSARVQGNYGYTF
j_call: TRBJ2-7; v_call: TRBV28; clone_size: few; d_call: NA; cdr3_length: 15; cdr3_nt: TGTGCCAGCAGTCAGGCCAGCGCAAACGATTACGAGCAGTACTTC; cdr3_aa: CASSQASANDYEQYF
j_call: TRBJ2-7; v_call: TRBV4-1; clone_size: NA; d_call: TRBD2; cdr3_length: 15; cdr3_nt: TGCGCCAGCAGCCCTCGACTAGCGGGAGGAAGCGAGCAGTACTTC; cdr3_aa: CASSPRLAGGSEQYF
j_call: TRBJ1-2; v_call: TRBV6-5; clone_size: NA; d_call: TRBD1; cdr3_length: 15; cdr3_nt: TGTGCCAGCACCCGATCCGGACAGGGATACTATGGCTACACCTTC; cdr3_aa: CASTRSGQGYYGYTF
j_call: TRBJ2-5; v_call: TRBV7-9; clone_size: NA; d_call: NA; cdr3_length: 15; cdr3_nt: TGTGCCAGCAGCTTAGGCCGAAGGGGGAAAGAGACCCAGTACTTC; cdr3_aa: CASSLGRRGKETQYF
j_call: TRBJ2-1; v_call: TRBV6-5; clone_size: many; d_call: NA; cdr3_length: 16; cdr3_nt: TGTGCCAGCAGTTACTCTAAGGAGAGCTCCTACAATGAGCAGTTCTTC; cdr3_aa: CASSYSKESSYNEQFF
j_call: TRBJ2-1; v_call: TRBV21-1; clone_size: NA; d_call: NA; cdr3_length: 18; cdr3_nt: TGTGCCAGCAGCAAAAGGTGGGGGGCTCTCGTCGCCTACAATGAGCAGTTCTTC; cdr3_aa: CASSKRWGALVAYNEQFF
j_call: TRBJ2-1; v_call: TRBV4-1; clone_size: NA; d_call: NA; cdr3_length: 18; cdr3_nt: TGCGCCAGCAGCCAAGATCGGGACTTGAGGGGCTCCTACAATGAGCAGTTCTTC; cdr3_aa: CASSQDRDLRGSYNEQFF
j_call: TRBJ2-5; v_call: TRBV4-2; clone_size: NA; d_call: TRBD2; cdr3_length: 15; cdr3_nt: TGTGCCAGCAGCCAGGGGGAGGGGACTGCAGAGACCCAGTACTTC; cdr3_aa: CASSQGEGTAETQYF
j_call: TRBJ2-1; v_call: TRBV29-1; clone_size: NA; d_call: NA; cdr3_length: 12; cdr3_nt: TGCAGCGGTGACAGGCAGTACAACGAGCAGTTCTTC; cdr3_aa: CSGDRQYNEQFF
j_call: TRBJ2-1; v_call: TRBV20-1; clone_size: NA; d_call: TRBD2; cdr3_length: 17; cdr3_nt: TGCAGTCCTAGAGATGGGTCGAGACTAGCGGTTACTCGTGAGCAGTTCTTC; cdr3_aa: CSPRDGSRLAVTREQFF
j_call: TRBJ2-7; v_call: TRBV5-4; clone_size: few; d_call: NA; cdr3_length: 14; cdr3_nt: TGTGCCAGCAGCTGGACTTCTAGCTCCTACGAGCAGTACTTC; cdr3_aa: CASSWTSSSYEQYF
j_call: TRBJ2-7; v_call: TRBV12-3/TRBV12-4; clone_size: NA; d_call: NA; cdr3_length: 15; cdr3_nt: TGTGCCAGCAGCTCACAGATTACCACTGCCTACGAGCAGTACTTC; cdr3_aa: CASSSQITTAYEQYF
j_call: TRBJ2-3; v_call: TRBV20-1; clone_size: NA; d_call: TRBD2; cdr3_length: 15; cdr3_nt: TGCAGTGCTAGTTCCGGGACTAGCGTCACAGATACGCAGTATTTT; cdr3_aa: CSASSGTSVTDTQYF
j_call: TRBJ2-3; v_call: TRBV7-3; clone_size: once; d_call: NA; cdr3_length: 15; cdr3_nt: TGTGCCAGCAGCCGGCGGGCGGCTAGCACAGATACGCAGTATTTT; cdr3_aa: CASSRRAASTDTQYF
j_call: TRBJ2-7; v_call: TRBV28; clone_size: NA; d_call: TRBD1; cdr3_length: 15; cdr3_nt: TGTGCCAGCAGGATAGACAGGGGGAGCTCCTACGAGCGGTACTTC; cdr3_aa: CASRIDRGSSYERYF